This T cell receptor (beta chain) was captured by sequencing in a study of Ad26.COV2.S vaccination and SARS-CoV-2 variants. Study context: Donor joined the COV1001 Ad26.COV2.S trial arm. Ad26.COV2.S given intramuscularly, once or twice 56 days apart.

Treatment given: about 20 received Ad26.COV2.S at low or high dose, single or two shots; about 5 received placebo; per-sample allocation not given. Samples analyzed were those drawn on day 63 after the first vaccine or placebo injection. This person who donated was an adult of 18-55 years in Boston. In germline, CDR1 is LNHNV, CDR2 YYDKDF (reference sequence). V dropped 6 bases and J dropped 3; count of bases not matched to a gene: 14. The CDR3 totals 18 residues. Repertoires were generated with immunoSEQ multiplex PCR, while TCRdb's copy carries only in-frame clones and drops some. The top ten hold over 9% of the sample, which has 400,000 to 450,000 clones, more than 80% seen once. Study observations and caveats: There was reportedly substantial breadth in spike-specific CD8+ and CD4+ T cell responses after vaccination.

This clone was found once. The antigen is not known. The sequence was obtained from a person between 18 and 65 years old who received the Ad26.COV2.S COVID-19 vaccine or a placebo. The chain uses TRBV15 and TRBJ1-1, with 12 bases matching TRBD1. The material was peripheral blood, obtained in a trial of Ad26.COV2.S vaccine versus placebo. As DNA, the CDR3 is TGTGCCACCAGAGGAAGGGGACAGGGGGCCGCTCGGGACACTGAAGCTTTCTTT. It is translated as CATRGRGQGAARDTEAFF.